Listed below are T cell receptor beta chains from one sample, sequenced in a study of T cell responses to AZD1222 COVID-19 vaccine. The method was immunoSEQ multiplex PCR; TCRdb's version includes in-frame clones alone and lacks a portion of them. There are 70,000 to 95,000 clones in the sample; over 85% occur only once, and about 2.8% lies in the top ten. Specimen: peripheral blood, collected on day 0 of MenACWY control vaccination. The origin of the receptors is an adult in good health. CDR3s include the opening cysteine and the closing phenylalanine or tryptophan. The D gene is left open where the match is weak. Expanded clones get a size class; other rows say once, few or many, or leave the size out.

CDR3 protein: CASSYSKGRQNEKLFF; CDR3 DNA: TGTGCCAGCAGTTACTCGAAGGGCAGACAAAATGAAAAACTGTTTTTT; J gene: TRBJ1-4; D gene: -; clone size: -; V gene: TRBV6-5
CDR3 protein: CASSYIPGRHGYTF; CDR3 DNA: TGTGCCAGCAGTTACATCCCAGGTCGACATGGCTACACCTTC; J gene: TRBJ1-2; D gene: -; clone size: -; V gene: TRBV6-2/TRBV6-3
CDR3 protein: CASSSGGYGYTF; CDR3 DNA: TGTGCCAGCAGTTCGGGTGGATATGGCTACACCTTC; J gene: TRBJ1-2; D gene: -; clone size: -; V gene: TRBV6-5
CDR3 protein: CASSWRGTGSGNTIYF; CDR3 DNA: TGTGCCAGCAGCTGGAGAGGGACTGGCTCTGGAAACACCATATATTTT; J gene: TRBJ1-3; D gene: -; clone size: once; V gene: TRBV5-4
CDR3 protein: CASSPGWVLRGGTDTQYF; CDR3 DNA: TGTGCCAGCAGCCCGGGATGGGTCCTGCGGGGGGGCACAGATACGCAGTATTTT; J gene: TRBJ2-3; D gene: TRBD2; clone size: -; V gene: TRBV5-4
CDR3 protein: CASSGVPYEQYF; CDR3 DNA: TGTGCCAGCAGCGGGGTCCCCTACGAGCAGTACTTC; J gene: TRBJ2-7; D gene: -; clone size: -; V gene: TRBV5-6
CDR3 protein: CASSQGTRDYEQYF; CDR3 DNA: TGCGCCAGCAGCCAAGGGACCCGGGACTACGAGCAGTACTTC; J gene: TRBJ2-7; D gene: -; clone size: -; V gene: TRBV4-3
CDR3 protein: CASSLTPQSNQPQHF; CDR3 DNA: TGTGCCAGCAGCCTTACGCCCCAAAGCAATCAGCCCCAGCATTTT; J gene: TRBJ1-5; D gene: -; clone size: -; V gene: TRBV6-5
CDR3 protein: CASSLGTGSYGYTF; CDR3 DNA: TGTGCCAGCAGTTTAGGAACAGGGTCCTATGGCTACACCTTC; J gene: TRBJ1-2; D gene: -; clone size: -; V gene: TRBV6-5
CDR3 protein: CASSGLNTEAFF; CDR3 DNA: TGTGCCAGCAGCGGACTGAACACTGAAGCTTTCTTT; J gene: TRBJ1-1; D gene: -; clone size: -; V gene: TRBV7-2
CDR3 protein: CASSLDLAGEQFF; CDR3 DNA: TGTGCCAGCAGCTTAGACCTAGCGGGTGAGCAGTTCTTC; J gene: TRBJ2-1; D gene: TRBD2; clone size: -; V gene: TRBV7-2
CDR3 protein: CASSQEDRGDGGYTF; CDR3 DNA: TGCGCCAGCAGCCAGGAGGACAGGGGCGACGGTGGCTACACCTTC; J gene: TRBJ1-2; D gene: TRBD1; clone size: -; V gene: TRBV4-3
CDR3 protein: CASSPGTLGGGYGYTF; CDR3 DNA: TGTGCCAGCTCACCAGGGACACTCGGTGGCGGCTATGGCTACACCTTC; J gene: TRBJ1-2; D gene: -; clone size: -; V gene: TRBV18
CDR3 protein: CASSRGLASSEQFF; CDR3 DNA: TGTGCCAGCAGCCGGGGACTAGCGTCTAGTGAGCAGTTCTTC; J gene: TRBJ2-1; D gene: TRBD2; clone size: -; V gene: TRBV5-6
CDR3 protein: CASSMGWPHNSPLHF; CDR3 DNA: TGTGCCAGCAGTATGGGGTGGCCCCACAATTCACCCCTCCACTTT; J gene: TRBJ1-6; D gene: -; clone size: -; V gene: TRBV7-2
CDR3 protein: CASSEQGNTEAFF; CDR3 DNA: TGTGCCAGCAGTGAGCAGGGAAACACTGAAGCTTTCTTT; J gene: TRBJ1-1; D gene: -; clone size: -; V gene: TRBV2
CDR3 protein: CASSSGQWGNEKLFF; CDR3 DNA: TGTGCCAGCAGTTCCGGACAGTGGGGAAATGAAAAACTGTTTTTT; J gene: TRBJ1-4; D gene: -; clone size: -; V gene: TRBV6-5
CDR3 protein: CASSFGVAGYTF; CDR3 DNA: TGTGCCAGCAGCTTTGGGGTCGCTGGCTACACCTTC; J gene: TRBJ1-2; D gene: -; clone size: -; V gene: TRBV5-6
CDR3 protein: CASSQAPTGRETQYF; CDR3 DNA: TGCGCCAGCAGCCAAGCCCCAACAGGGAGGGAGACCCAGTACTTC; J gene: TRBJ2-5; D gene: -; clone size: once; V gene: TRBV4-1
CDR3 protein: CASSLGAGARTDTQYF; CDR3 DNA: TGTGCCAGCAGCTTAGGGGCGGGGGCCCGCACAGATACGCAGTATTTT; J gene: TRBJ2-3; D gene: -; clone size: once; V gene: TRBV7-3
CDR3 protein: CASSGGDREWWYGTDTQYF; CDR3 DNA: TGTGCCAGCAGCGGCGGCGACAGAGAATGGTGGTATGGCACAGATACGCAGTATTTT; J gene: TRBJ2-3; D gene: -; clone size: -; V gene: TRBV13
CDR3 protein: CASSVELAASTDTQYF; CDR3 DNA: TGTGCCAGCAGCGTAGAGCTAGCGGCTAGCACAGATACGCAGTATTTT; J gene: TRBJ2-3; D gene: TRBD2; clone size: -; V gene: TRBV9
CDR3 protein: CASSFRDTEAFF; CDR3 DNA: TGTGCCAGCAGTTTCAGGGACACTGAAGCTTTCTTT; J gene: TRBJ1-1; D gene: -; clone size: -; V gene: TRBV28
CDR3 protein: CASSYLGREQYF; CDR3 DNA: TGTGCCAGCAGTTACTTGGGGCGCGAGCAGTACTTC; J gene: TRBJ2-7; D gene: -; clone size: -; V gene: TRBV6-5
CDR3 protein: CASSLQGAIYSNQPQHF; CDR3 DNA: TGTGCCAGCAGCTTACAGGGGGCGATTTATAGCAATCAGCCCCAGCATTTT; J gene: TRBJ1-5; D gene: TRBD1; clone size: -; V gene: TRBV7-8
CDR3 protein: CASSFRTNYGYTF; CDR3 DNA: TGTGCCAGCAGCTTTAGGACAAACTATGGCTACACCTTC; J gene: TRBJ1-2; D gene: -; clone size: once; V gene: TRBV5-6
CDR3 protein: CASRATDRVKDHWVLFF; CDR3 DNA: TGTGCCAGCCGAGCCACCGACAGGGTAAAGGACCATTGGGTACTGTTTTTT; J gene: TRBJ1-4; D gene: TRBD1; clone size: -; V gene: TRBV28
CDR3 protein: CASSLERGNTEAFF; CDR3 DNA: TGTGCCAGCAGCTTAGAGCGGGGGAACACTGAAGCTTTCTTT; J gene: TRBJ1-1; D gene: -; clone size: -; V gene: TRBV7-6
CDR3 protein: CASSQDPGTGGTGELFF; CDR3 DNA: TGTGCCAGCAGCCAAGACCCTGGGACAGGGGGGACCGGGGAGCTGTTTTTT; J gene: TRBJ2-2; D gene: TRBD1; clone size: -; V gene: TRBV4-2
CDR3 protein: CASMGEGKTQYF; CDR3 DNA: TGCGCCAGCATGGGGGAAGGAAAAACCCAGTACTTC; J gene: TRBJ2-5; D gene: -; clone size: -; V gene: TRBV4-1
CDR3 protein: CASSPLGLLSSGNTIYF; CDR3 DNA: TGTGCCAGCTCACCATTGGGACTCTTGAGCTCTGGAAACACCATATATTTT; J gene: TRBJ1-3; D gene: -; clone size: -; V gene: TRBV18
CDR3 protein: CASSLLQTGTGGYTF; CDR3 DNA: TGTGCCAGCTCACTCCTCCAAACAGGGACTGGTGGCTACACCTTC; J gene: TRBJ1-2; D gene: -; clone size: -; V gene: TRBV18
CDR3 protein: CASSQDPGRGNTIYF; CDR3 DNA: TGCGCCAGCAGCCAAGATCCGGGGCGCGGAAACACCATATATTTT; J gene: TRBJ1-3; D gene: -; clone size: -; V gene: TRBV4-3
CDR3 protein: CASSRQASGNTIYF; CDR3 DNA: TGTGCCAGCAGCCGGCAGGCCTCTGGAAACACCATATATTTT; J gene: TRBJ1-3; D gene: -; clone size: -; V gene: TRBV3-1/TRBV3-2
CDR3 protein: CASSPQGGNTIYF; CDR3 DNA: TGTGCCAGCAGCCCGCAGGGGGGAAACACCATATATTTT; J gene: TRBJ1-3; D gene: -; clone size: -; V gene: TRBV12-3/TRBV12-4
CDR3 protein: CASSPRLAGSYEQYF; CDR3 DNA: TGTGCCAGCAGTCCTAGACTAGCGGGCTCCTACGAGCAGTACTTC; J gene: TRBJ2-7; D gene: TRBD2; clone size: -; V gene: TRBV6-5
CDR3 protein: CASSQMRFQPQHF; CDR3 DNA: TGCGCCAGCAGCCAGATGCGTTTTCAGCCCCAGCATTTT; J gene: TRBJ1-5; D gene: -; clone size: few; V gene: TRBV4-1
CDR3 protein: CASSSSGTGGEKLFF; CDR3 DNA: TGTGCCAGCAGCTCCTCCGGGACAGGGGGAGAAAAACTGTTTTTT; J gene: TRBJ1-4; D gene: TRBD1; clone size: few; V gene: TRBV7-8
CDR3 protein: CASSLWGSPNEKLFF; CDR3 DNA: TGTGCCAGCAGTTTATGGGGGTCACCTAATGAAAAACTGTTTTTT; J gene: TRBJ1-4; D gene: -; clone size: few; V gene: TRBV27
CDR3 protein: CASSYGGMTDTQYF; CDR3 DNA: TGTGCCAGCAGTTACGGGGGAATGACAGATACGCAGTATTTT; J gene: TRBJ2-3; D gene: -; clone size: -; V gene: TRBV6-5
CDR3 protein: CASSLGLAGGPETQYF; CDR3 DNA: TGCGCCAGCAGCCTCGGACTAGCGGGGGGGCCAGAGACCCAGTACTTC; J gene: TRBJ2-5; D gene: TRBD2; clone size: once; V gene: TRBV5-1
CDR3 protein: CASSLLVDRDEKLFF; CDR3 DNA: TGTGCCAGCAGCCTGCTTGTAGACAGGGATGAAAAACTGTTTTTT; J gene: TRBJ1-4; D gene: TRBD1; clone size: -; V gene: TRBV5-6
CDR3 protein: CASSYRLGGEETQYF; CDR3 DNA: TGTGCCAGCAGTTACCGGTTGGGCGGAGAAGAGACCCAGTACTTC; J gene: TRBJ2-5; D gene: -; clone size: -; V gene: TRBV6-5
CDR3 protein: CASSRARNEKLFF; CDR3 DNA: TGTGCCAGCAGCCGTGCTAGGAATGAAAAACTGTTTTTT; J gene: TRBJ1-4; D gene: -; clone size: -; V gene: TRBV12-3/TRBV12-4
CDR3 protein: CASSLEYRGDTEAFF; CDR3 DNA: TGTGCCAGCAGCTTAGAGTACCGGGGGGACACTGAAGCTTTCTTT; J gene: TRBJ1-1; D gene: -; clone size: -; V gene: TRBV7-2
CDR3 protein: CASSLAGFNYGYTF; CDR3 DNA: TGTGCCAGCAGCTTGGCAGGGTTTAACTATGGCTACACCTTC; J gene: TRBJ1-2; D gene: -; clone size: -; V gene: TRBV5-6
CDR3 protein: CASRLHGTPNYGYTF; CDR3 DNA: TGTGCCAGCAGGCTTCACGGGACACCTAACTATGGCTACACCTTC; J gene: TRBJ1-2; D gene: -; clone size: few; V gene: TRBV14
CDR3 protein: CASSYEYNSPLHF; CDR3 DNA: TGTGCCAGCAGTTACGAATATAATTCACCCCTCCACTTT; J gene: TRBJ1-6; D gene: -; clone size: -; V gene: TRBV6-5